This T cell receptor beta chain originates from a study of blood T cells in healthy people across ages. Peripheral blood was drawn, ten milliliters per donor. Overall study findings and caveats: Estimates of diversity drawn from one million T cells were considered underestimates. Per million T cells, TCR beta diversity dropped about linearly as age rose.

For the second PCR, which ran for about 6 to 12 cycles, a sample-barcoded 5' primer and a J-beta primer mix were used. The template-switch adaptor was a 5' adaptor with 12 random nucleotides. It tagged each cDNA molecule. Using its own MiXCR run on the 5' RACE reads, TCRdb lists one record per CDR3 protein. The sample includes approximately 1,100,000 distinct CDR3 sequences, 45% of them seen just once. V lost 3 bases and J lost 6; bases outside the gene matches: 6. This CDR3 spans 14 amino acids. The germline CDR1 and CDR2 sequences are SGHDT and YYEEEE. This clonotype showed up just a few times. Its antigen is currently unknown.

The J gene is TRBJ2-1, the V gene TRBV5-6; TRBD2 agrees at 7 bases. This clonotype was sampled from a woman aged 60-75 years in good health. Sequenced sample: blood. The CDR3 nucleotides read TGTGCCAGCAGCTCCCTGACTAGCATCAATGAGCAGTTCTTC. Residues: CASSSLTSINEQFF.